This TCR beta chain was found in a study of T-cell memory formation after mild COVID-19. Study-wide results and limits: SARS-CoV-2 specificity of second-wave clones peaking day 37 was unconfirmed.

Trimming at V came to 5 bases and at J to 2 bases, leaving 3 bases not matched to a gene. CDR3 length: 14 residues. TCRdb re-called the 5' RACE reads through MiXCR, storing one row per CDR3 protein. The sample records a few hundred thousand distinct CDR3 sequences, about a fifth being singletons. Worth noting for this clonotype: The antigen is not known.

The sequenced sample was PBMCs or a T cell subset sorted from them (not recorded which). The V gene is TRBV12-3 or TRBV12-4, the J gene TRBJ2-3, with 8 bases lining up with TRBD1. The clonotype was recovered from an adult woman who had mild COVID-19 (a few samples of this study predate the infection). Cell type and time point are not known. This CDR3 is CASSQTGVTDTQYF. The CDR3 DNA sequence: TGTGCCAGCAGTCAGACAGGGGTCACAGATACGCAGTATTTT.